This is a list of T cell receptor beta chains from one sample in a study of T-cell reconstitution after alpha-beta-depleted transplantation in children. TCRdb re-analysed the PCR reads in MiXCR, keeping a single row per CDR3 protein. The repertoire consists of 140,000 to 150,000 distinct CDR3 sequences, with around 8.8% occurring once and the leading ten covering 15% to 20%. The material was PBMCs, mostly from graft donor cells, obtained 180 days after TCRalphabeta/CD19-depleted stem cell transplant. These receptors all stem from a female patient between 2 and 15 years old who had a stem cell transplant for congenital amegakaryocytic thrombocytopenia, so the T cells may come from the graft donor. The CDR3 runs from the conserved cysteine through the conserved F or W. Each record gives: clone size, J gene, V gene, D gene, CDR3 protein, CDR3 DNA. D genes are given only for firm matches. Not all rows give a size; the values are once, few, many and, for expanded clones, a class.

.,TRBJ2-5,TRBV20-1,.,CSASGRMETQYF,TGCAGTGCTAGTGGTAGAATGGAGACCCAGTACTTC
many,TRBJ1-2,TRBV6-6,.,CASTLDRGGYTF,TGTGCCAGCACCCTTGATCGGGGTGGCTACACCTTC
few,TRBJ2-5,TRBV20-1,.,CSARESGTVTQYF,TGCAGTGCTAGAGAGTCAGGGACGGTGACCCAGTACTTC
.,TRBJ1-6,TRBV20-1,TRBD1,CSTFSGGDRIGSPLHF,TGCAGTACCTTTAGTGGTGGGGACAGAATAGGTTCACCCCTCCACTTT
many,TRBJ2-1,TRBV28,TRBD1,CASSFILDRDYEQFF,TGTGCCAGCAGTTTTATTTTGGACAGGGATTATGAGCAGTTCTTC
many,TRBJ1-1,TRBV12-3/TRBV12-4,.,CASSLLGPWSEAFF,TGTGCCAGCAGTTTACTGGGCCCCTGGAGTGAGGCTTTCTTT
.,TRBJ2-5,TRBV11-1,TRBD1,CASSWWTGIAETQYF,TGTGCCAGCAGCTGGTGGACAGGGATTGCAGAGACCCAGTACTTC
.,TRBJ2-2,TRBV29-1,.,CSVGSQGTGELFF,TGCAGCGTTGGATCGCAGGGAACCGGGGAGCTGTTTTTT
many,TRBJ2-5,TRBV28,TRBD2,CASSKRLAGVYQETQYF,TGTGCCAGCAGCAAGAGGCTAGCGGGAGTGTACCAAGAGACCCAGTACTTC
many,TRBJ2-1,TRBV20-1,TRBD2,CSAAGLATYNEQFF,TGCAGTGCTGCGGGACTAGCGACTTACAATGAGCAGTTCTTC
many,TRBJ1-2,TRBV7-9,.,CASSRTGLGGYTF,TGTGCCAGCAGCCGGACCGGGTTGGGGGGCTACACCTTC
.,TRBJ2-2,TRBV6-1,TRBD2,CASNAGVPGELFF,TGTGCCAGCAACGCGGGGGTACCCGGGGAGCTGTTTTTT
.,TRBJ2-6,TRBV30,.,CAWSIGPSGANVLTF,TGTGCCTGGAGCATCGGACCCTCTGGGGCCAACGTCCTGACTTTC
many,TRBJ2-3,TRBV6-1,TRBD2,CASSPLAGVPTDTQYF,TGTGCCAGCAGCCCTCTAGCGGGGGTTCCCACGGATACGCAGTATTTT
few,TRBJ2-1,TRBV20-1,TRBD2,CSAAYSGSDVNEQFF,TGCAGTGCAGCATATAGCGGGAGCGACGTCAATGAGCAGTTCTTC
.,TRBJ2-7,TRBV28,.,CASSPTQGYEQYF,TGTGCCAGCAGTCCTACCCAGGGCTACGAGCAGTACTTC
.,TRBJ2-7,TRBV5-1,.,CASSLGILSSYEQYF,TGCGCCAGCAGCTTGGGAATATTGAGCTCCTACGAGCAGTACTTC
many,TRBJ1-5,TRBV28,TRBD1,CASSRRQGVSSQPQHF,TGTGCCAGCAGTAGAAGACAGGGGGTTTCGAGTCAGCCCCAGCATTTT
many,TRBJ1-5,TRBV6-5,.,CASTPDTSFYQPQHF,TGTGCCAGCACCCCGGACACAAGTTTCTATCAGCCCCAGCATTTT
.,TRBJ2-7,TRBV3-1,TRBD1,CASSRRPGTGDEQYF,TGTGCCAGCAGCCGCCGTCCCGGGACAGGGGACGAGCAGTACTTC
many,TRBJ2-7,TRBV12-3/TRBV12-4,.,CASSLSETYEQYF,TGTGCCAGCAGTTTATCAGAGACCTACGAGCAGTACTTC
many,TRBJ2-3,TRBV5-1,TRBD2,CASSLTSGGPDTQYF,TGCGCCAGCAGCTTGACTAGCGGAGGTCCAGATACGCAGTATTTT
few,TRBJ1-3,TRBV18,.,CASSTGGSSGNTIYF,TGTGCCAGCTCTACAGGCGGAAGCTCTGGAAACACCATATATTTT
few,TRBJ2-3,TRBV7-6,TRBD2,CASSLEAGVTTDTQYF,TGTGCCAGCAGCTTAGAAGCGGGAGTTACCACAGATACGCAGTATTTT
few,TRBJ2-5,TRBV28,TRBD2,CASSLFVGGPGGQETQYF,TGTGCCAGCAGTTTATTCGTGGGGGGGCCGGGGGGGCAAGAGACCCAGTACTTC
many,TRBJ1-1,TRBV5-1,TRBD1,CASSGTGGHTEAFF,TGCGCCAGCAGCGGGACAGGGGGCCACACTGAAGCTTTCTTT
many,TRBJ1-4,TRBV20-1,.,CSARLAGLSEKLFF,TGCAGTGCTAGATTGGCGGGACTGAGTGAAAAACTGTTTTTT
few,TRBJ2-3,TRBV20-1,TRBD2,CSASSGTANTDTQYF,TGCAGTGCTAGTAGCGGGACTGCCAACACAGATACGCAGTATTTT
many,TRBJ1-6,TRBV20-1,.,CSADRFSYNSPLHF,TGCAGTGCCGACAGATTCTCCTATAATTCACCCCTCCACTTT
.,TRBJ2-5,TRBV30,TRBD2,CAWSRTSGRSETQYF,TGTGCCTGGAGTAGGACTAGCGGGAGGTCAGAGACCCAGTACTTC
.,TRBJ2-3,TRBV20-1,TRBD2,CSAKTSGSITDTQYF,TGCAGTGCGAAAACTAGCGGGAGTATTACAGATACGCAGTATTTT
many,TRBJ1-3,TRBV4-1,.,CASSQDLRGNTIYF,TGCGCCAGCAGCCAAGATCTCCGGGGAAACACCATATATTTT
many,TRBJ1-2,TRBV28,.,CASSSGLTGNYGYTF,TGTGCCAGCAGTTCCGGCTTAACAGGGAACTATGGCTACACCTTC
many,TRBJ2-2,TRBV28,.,CASSLWTGELFF,TGTGCCAGCAGTTTATGGACCGGGGAGCTGTTTTTT
few,TRBJ2-7,TRBV20-1,.,CSAPRTGYEQYF,TGCAGTGCTCCTCGGACTGGGTACGAGCAGTACTTC
many,TRBJ2-3,TRBV20-1,.,CSARDPPSTDTQYF,TGCAGTGCTAGAGACCCCCCCAGCACAGATACGCAGTATTTT
few,TRBJ2-7,TRBV20-1,TRBD2,CSADTASGGLYEQYF,TGCAGTGCAGATACAGCAAGCGGGGGTCTCTACGAGCAGTACTTC
many,TRBJ2-4,TRBV20-1,TRBD2,CSARSGLGLAKNIQYF,TGCAGTGCTAGATCCGGACTAGGGTTAGCCAAAAACATTCAGTACTTC
many,TRBJ2-3,TRBV7-2,TRBD2,CASSSPLGLAGGTQYF,TGTGCCAGCAGCTCCCCACTAGGACTAGCGGGAGGTACGCAGTATTTT
few,TRBJ2-7,TRBV12-3/TRBV12-4,TRBD1,CASSSQGFNEQYF,TGTGCCAGCAGTTCACAGGGGTTCAACGAGCAGTACTTC
many,TRBJ2-2,TRBV5-1,TRBD2,CASRLAGHTGELFF,TGCGCCAGCAGACTAGCGGGGCACACCGGGGAGCTGTTTTTT
many,TRBJ1-4,TRBV9,.,CASSVEGGSPPEKLFF,TGTGCCAGCAGCGTAGAGGGAGGGAGCCCTCCTGAAAAACTGTTTTTT
many,TRBJ1-4,TRBV11-2,.,CASSSTGSYNEKLFF,TGTGCCAGCAGCTCAACAGGGTCTTATAATGAAAAACTGTTTTTT
many,TRBJ2-1,TRBV5-4,TRBD2,CASSLGGRTSEQFF,TGTGCCAGCAGCTTGGGCGGGAGGACAAGTGAGCAGTTCTTC
many,TRBJ2-3,TRBV7-3,TRBD2,CASSFGGRVDTQYF,TGTGCCAGCAGCTTCGGGGGGAGAGTAGATACGCAGTATTTT
.,TRBJ1-1,TRBV20-1,.,CSARVTGTRDTEAFF,TGCAGTGCTAGAGTTACCGGGACACGCGACACTGAAGCTTTCTTT
.,TRBJ2-1,TRBV3-1,TRBD1,CASSQEGQGVYNEQFF,TGTGCCAGCAGCCAAGAAGGACAGGGGGTTTACAATGAGCAGTTCTTC
many,TRBJ2-3,TRBV12-3/TRBV12-4,.,CASSLGASTDTQYF,TGTGCCAGCAGTTTGGGGGCAAGCACAGATACGCAGTATTTT
many,TRBJ2-5,TRBV28,.,CASSPLPQETQYF,TGTGCCAGCAGCCCCCTTCCACAAGAGACCCAGTACTTC
few,TRBJ2-2,TRBV7-2,TRBD2,CASSRTSGTIGELFF,TGTGCCAGCAGCCGGACTAGCGGGACAATCGGGGAGCTGTTTTTT
many,TRBJ2-1,TRBV5-1,.,CASSRGLDNEQFF,TGCGCCAGCAGCCGAGGACTTGACAATGAGCAGTTCTTC
many,TRBJ2-3,TRBV6-1,.,CASGTPSTDTQYF,TGTGCCAGCGGGACTCCCAGCACAGATACGCAGTATTTT
many,TRBJ2-1,TRBV4-2,.,CASSQDMGPNNEQFF,TGTGCCAGCAGCCAAGATATGGGGCCGAACAATGAGCAGTTCTTC
.,TRBJ1-5,TRBV19,.,CASSIRTHNQPQHF,TGTGCCAGTAGTATAAGGACTCACAATCAGCCCCAGCATTTT
.,TRBJ2-1,TRBV7-3,TRBD2,CASSLMAGTSGYNEQFF,TGTGCCAGCAGCTTAATGGCCGGGACTAGCGGCTACAATGAGCAGTTCTTC
many,TRBJ1-1,TRBV7-9,.,CASSLTQNTEAFF,TGTGCCAGCAGCTTAACGCAGAACACTGAAGCTTTCTTT
many,TRBJ1-1,TRBV18,.,CASSRGQNTEAFF,TGTGCCAGCTCACGCGGACAGAACACTGAAGCTTTCTTT
many,TRBJ2-2,TRBV10-3,TRBD1,CAIRGQGSTGELFF,TGTGCCATCAGGGGACAGGGGAGCACCGGGGAGCTGTTTTTT
many,TRBJ2-5,TRBV20-1,TRBD1,CSAARGTGSRETQYF,TGCAGTGCTGCAAGAGGGACAGGGAGTAGGGAGACCCAGTACTTC